The rows below give T cell receptor beta chains drawn from one sample of a study of shared clonotypes between healthy human individuals. Using immunoSEQ multiplex PCR, the repertoire was profiled, and TCRdb retains in-frame clones only, with some absent. The sample carries hundreds of thousands of clones, around 79% recorded once. The sample consisted of PBMCs. The receptors here all came from a woman aged 35 to 49 in good health. Some clones in this sample may be carry-over from other donors' samples. Both conserved end residues are part of each CDR3. The D gene is left open where the match is weak.

d_gene,j_gene,v_gene,CDR3nt,CDR3aa
-,TRBJ2-7,TRBV7-9,TGTGCCAGCAGCCCCCTAAGGGGGGGGAGGGAGCGCCTTTTCCAGCAGTACTTC,CASSPLRGGRERLFQQYF
-,TRBJ2-1,TRBV20-1,TGCAGTGCTCGCGCCCTCAATGAGCAGTTCTTC,CSARALNEQFF
-,TRBJ2-1,TRBV5-4,TGTGCCAGCAGTACGGGTAGCTCCTACAATGAGCAGTTCTTC,CASSTGSSYNEQFF
TRBD1,TRBJ2-7,TRBV28,TGTGCCAGCAGCTTGGGCCGGGACAGGCTAATCTACGAGCAGTACTTC,CASSLGRDRLIYEQYF
TRBD1,TRBJ1-1,TRBV7-9,TGTGCCAGCAGCCGGACAGGTTATGCTGGCACTGAAGCTTTCTTT,CASSRTGYAGTEAFF
-,TRBJ2-7,TRBV4-1,TGCGCCAGCAGCCAAGCTCTCGGCAGGGTGTACGAGCAGTACTTC,CASSQALGRVYEQYF
-,TRBJ2-7,TRBV11-2,TGTGCCAGCAGCGCCCCGTGGGGGGGCCGGGGCGAGCAGTACTTC,CASSAPWGGRGEQYF
-,TRBJ2-7,TRBV7-9,TGTGCCAGCAGCCCTCGTTTGGGCAGCTCCTACGAGCAGTACTTC,CASSPRLGSSYEQYF
-,TRBJ1-6,TRBV28,TGTGCCAGCAATCAGGAGCCAGGCCTCAATTCACCCCTCCACTTT,CASNQEPGLNSPLHF
-,TRBJ2-1,TRBV29-1,TGCAGCGTTAGACCACAGGGCAATGAGCAGTTCTTC,CSVRPQGNEQFF
-,TRBJ2-5,TRBV6-1,TGTGCCAGCAGTGAAGGCGGAACAGGAGAGACCCAGTACTTC,CASSEGGTGETQYF
-,TRBJ1-1,TRBV5-1,TGCGCCAGCAGCTTGGCCCCGGCAGGCAACACTGAAGCTTTCTTT,CASSLAPAGNTEAFF
-,TRBJ2-7,TRBV5-1,TGCGCCAGCAGCTTGGTGGCGGGATACGAGCAGTACTTC,CASSLVAGYEQYF
-,TRBJ1-2,TRBV7-2,TGTGCCAGCAGCTTGCACACATCTTCCTATGGCTACACCTTC,CASSLHTSSYGYTF
TRBD1,TRBJ1-1,TRBV19,TGTGCCACAATGGACAGGGTAGGTACTGAAGCTTTCTTT,CATMDRVGTEAFF